The present T cell receptor beta chain was sequenced within a study of human CD8 memory T cell subsets. Scientists made TCR beta libraries using UMI-labeled 5' RACE. TCRdb reprocessed the 5' RACE reads, with one entry per CDR3 protein and no DNA. In total, the table holds roughly 5,000 distinct CDR3 sequences. Measured by frequency, this clonotype is medium-sized (0.01 to 0.1%). Its matching antigen is unknown. Study-wide points: The Chao1 estimates suggested that precursor exhausted T cells were less diverse than stem-like memory T cells.

Total CD8+ T cells came from negative magnetic enrichment. From duplicate vials of about 140,000 sorted CD8+ T cells per subset, RNA was isolated. Per the germline V gene, CDR1 is SGHVS and CDR2 is FQNEAQ. CDR3 length: 16 residues. Sequenced input: CD8+ T cells from PBMCs. V and J are TRBV7-8 and TRBJ2-5; TCRdb gives TRBD1 as the D gene, but with no DNA this cannot be confirmed. The TCR was taken from a human donor in good health. CDR3 sequence reads: CAITPWGATYQETQYF.